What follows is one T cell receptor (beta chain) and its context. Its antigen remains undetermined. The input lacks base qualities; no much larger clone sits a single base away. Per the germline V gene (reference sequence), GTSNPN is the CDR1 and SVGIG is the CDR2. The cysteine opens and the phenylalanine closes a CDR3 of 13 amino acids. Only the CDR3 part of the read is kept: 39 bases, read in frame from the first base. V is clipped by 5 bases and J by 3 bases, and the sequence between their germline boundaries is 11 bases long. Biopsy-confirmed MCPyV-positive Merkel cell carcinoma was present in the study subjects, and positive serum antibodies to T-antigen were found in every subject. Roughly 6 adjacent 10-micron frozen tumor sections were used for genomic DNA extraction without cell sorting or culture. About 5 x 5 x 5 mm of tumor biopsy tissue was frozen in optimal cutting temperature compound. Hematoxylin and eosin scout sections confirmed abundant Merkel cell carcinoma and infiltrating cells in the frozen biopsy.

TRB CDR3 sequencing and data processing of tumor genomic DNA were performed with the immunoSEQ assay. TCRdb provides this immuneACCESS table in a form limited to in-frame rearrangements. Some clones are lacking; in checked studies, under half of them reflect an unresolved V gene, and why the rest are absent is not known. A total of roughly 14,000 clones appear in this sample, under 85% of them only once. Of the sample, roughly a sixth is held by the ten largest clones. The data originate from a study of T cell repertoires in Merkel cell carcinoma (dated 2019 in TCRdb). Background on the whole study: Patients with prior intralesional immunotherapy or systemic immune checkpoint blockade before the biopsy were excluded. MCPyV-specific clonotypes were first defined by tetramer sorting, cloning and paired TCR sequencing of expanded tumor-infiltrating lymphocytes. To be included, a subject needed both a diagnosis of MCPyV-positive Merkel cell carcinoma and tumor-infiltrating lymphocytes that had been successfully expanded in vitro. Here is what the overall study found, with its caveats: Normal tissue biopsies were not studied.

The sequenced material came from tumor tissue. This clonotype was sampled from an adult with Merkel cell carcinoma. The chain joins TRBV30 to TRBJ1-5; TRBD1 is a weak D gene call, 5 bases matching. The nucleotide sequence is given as TGTGCCTGGGACAGTGAGAACAATCAGCCCCAGCATTTT. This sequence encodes CAWDSENNQPQHF.